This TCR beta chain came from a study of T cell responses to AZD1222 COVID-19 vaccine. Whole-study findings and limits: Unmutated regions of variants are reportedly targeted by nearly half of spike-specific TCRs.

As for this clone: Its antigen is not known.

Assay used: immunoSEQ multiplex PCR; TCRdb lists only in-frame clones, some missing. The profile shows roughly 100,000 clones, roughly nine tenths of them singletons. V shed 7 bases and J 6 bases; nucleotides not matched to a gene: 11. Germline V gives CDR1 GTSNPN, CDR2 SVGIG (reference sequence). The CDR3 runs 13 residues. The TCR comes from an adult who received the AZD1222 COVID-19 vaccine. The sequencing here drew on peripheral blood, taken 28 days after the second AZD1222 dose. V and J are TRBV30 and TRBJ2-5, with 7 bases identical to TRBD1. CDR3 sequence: CAFNTGDGKTQYF. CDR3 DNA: TGTGCCTTTAATACAGGGGATGGAAAGACCCAGTACTTC.